The 19 T cell receptor beta chains below were found in one sample sequenced in a study of T cell clones after liver transplantation. The repertoire was sequenced with immunoSEQ multiplex PCR; TCRdb's copy has only in-frame clones and lacks some. This sample has 65,000 to 85,000 clones, with approximately 81% found just once. Source: CD4+ T cells from blood, taken 48 to 50 months after liver transplant. The receptors here all came from a human patient who received a liver transplant. Certain T cells may be donor cells from the graft.

The chain links TRBV6-4 to TRBJ1-2; D may be TRBD1 (5 bases). The germline V gene has CDR1 MRHNA and CDR2 SNTAGT. The CDR3 spans 12 residues. The V gene lost 11 bases and the J gene lost 2 bases, with 12 bases spanning the gap. The CDR3 DNA reads TGTGCCGCCCCCGGGGGGAACTATGGCTACACCTTC. As protein: CAAPGGNYGYTF.

This clone was counted between two and nine times. The V call is TRBV9, the J call TRBJ2-3; D not resolved. Germline loops: CDR1 SGDLS, CDR2 YYNGEE. This CDR3 region has 14 residues. Trimming removed 0 bases at V and 8 bases at J, with 13 bases between. CDR3 loop: CASSVGVTTSTQYF. The CDR3 region has the DNA TGTGCCAGCAGCGTAGGTGTCACAACCTCTACGCAGTATTTT.

There are a few counts of this clone. The rearrangement joins TRBV6-6 to TRBJ2-7; 12 nucleotides line up with TRBD2. With 7 bases clipped from V and 4 bases from J, the junction kept 8 bases outside the gene matches. Germline lookup yields CDR1 MNHNY and CDR2 SVGAGI (reference sequence). The CDR3 totals 15 residues. The CDR3 loop reads CASTGRLAGDYEQYF. The CDR3 DNA reads TGTGCCAGCACCGGACGACTAGCGGGGGATTACGAGCAGTACTTC.

This clone has a single count. For the CDR3, the DNA is TGTGCCAGCTCACCGACTACCGGGACCGAAGCTTTCTTT. This gives the protein CASSPTTGTEAFF. The chain joins TRBV18 to TRBJ1-1; D is possibly TRBD1 (5 bases). Germline lookup yields CDR1 KGHSH and CDR2 LQKENI. CDR3 length: 13 amino acids. V lost 3 bases and J 8 bases, leaving 13 bases between the germline ends.

The chain uses TRBV4-3 and TRBJ2-1, with D maybe TRBD2 (6 bases). The CDR3 has 12 residues. CDR1 is LGHNA, CDR2 YSLEER, per germline. Trimming took 0 bases from V and 10 from J, leaving 7 bases between them. Written as DNA, the CDR3 is TGCGCCAGCAGCCAAGATGGGGGGGAGCAGTTCTTC. Translation gives CASSQDGGEQFF.

The rearrangement uses TRBV5-1 and TRBJ2-5, with TRBD1 identical over 7 bases. Germline assignment: CDR1 SGHRS and CDR2 YFSETQ. The CDR3 is made up of 15 amino acids. J gave up 4 bases and V 4 bases, and 10 bases lay outside the gene matches. The CDR3 DNA sequence: TGCGCCAGCAGCCAATCTGAGGGGGCGCTAGAGACCCAGTACTTC. Its protein is CASSQSEGALETQYF.

The chain is built from TRBV5-6 and TRBJ2-5, with TRBD2 matching over 7 bases. This CDR3 is 15 amino acids long. CDR1 and CDR2 (germline): SGHDT, YYEEEE. Germline trimming cut 0 bases from V and 2 bases from J; bases unmatched to any gene: 4. CDR3 loop: CASSLVVGGQETQYF. The DNA for the CDR3 is TGTGCCAGCAGCTTGGTTGTGGGGGGGCAAGAGACCCAGTACTTC.

This clone has more than one count but fewer than ten. The chain combines TRBV5-1 with TRBJ1-1; the match to TRBD1 covers 7 bases. This CDR3 region has 14 residues. V lost 5 bases to trimming and J lost 2 bases; unmatched junction nucleotides: 6. CDR1 is SGHRS and CDR2 is YFSETQ in the germline V gene. CDR3 residues: CASRRTGANTEAFF. CDR3 bases: TGCGCCAGCAGGCGAACAGGGGCTAACACTGAAGCTTTCTTT.

This chain joins TRBV30 and TRBJ2-2; no clear D. Looked up from germline, CDR1 is GTSNPN and CDR2 is SVGIG (reference sequence). The CDR3 runs to 12 residues. The ends were cut back, 2 bases at V and 4 bases at J, with 5 bases in the middle. The CDR3 protein is CAWSPFTGELFF. The CDR3 DNA sequence: TGTGCCTGGAGTCCCTTCACCGGGGAGCTGTTTTTT.

This clone came up once. The CDR3 nucleotides are TGCGCCAGCAGCCAAGCCCTGGGACAGGGGGCCACCGGGGAGCTGTTTTTT. This sequence encodes CASSQALGQGATGELFF. The genes are TRBV4-1 and TRBJ2-2, with TRBD1 matching over 12 bases. V was clipped by 1 base and J by 4 bases; unmatched bases: 4. CDR1 MGHRA and CDR2 YSYEKL come from the germline V gene. The CDR3 has 17 amino acids.

As DNA, the CDR3 is TGTGCCAGCAGCCGCCAAACTAGCGGGCTCCCCTACGAGCAGTACTTC. Encoded protein: CASSRQTSGLPYEQYF. The chain has TRBV14 and TRBJ2-7; TRBD2 matches at 9 bases. The CDR3 contains 16 residues. V lost 4 bases, J lost 2 bases, and 9 bases stayed unmatched. Germline CDR1 and CDR2: SGHDN and FVKESK.

The gene calls are TRBV19 and TRBJ2-3; TRBD2 aligns across 11 bases. CDR1 is LNHDA and CDR2 is SQIVND in the germline V gene (reference sequence). J lost 2 bases, V lost 9 bases, and 7 bases had no gene match. CDR3 length: 15 residues. In DNA, the CDR3 is TGTGCCAGCCAAACTAGCGGGAGCGACACAGATACGCAGTATTTT. It codes for CASQTSGSDTDTQYF.

The chain joins TRBV19 to TRBJ2-2; D is perhaps TRBD1 or TRBD2 (5 bases each). V was shortened by 5 bases and J by 5 bases, with 21 bases between the two germline ends. The CDR3 runs 17 residues. The germline gives CDR1 LNHDA, CDR2 SQIVND (reference sequence). CDR3 protein: CASSRPRDASRTGELFF. The CDR3 DNA follows: TGTGCCAGTAGTCGCCCCAGGGACGCATCTAGGACCGGGGAGCTGTTTTTT.

This clone was picked up a small number of times. This rearrangement joins TRBV9 to TRBJ2-3; D might be TRBD2 (5 bases). CDR3 length equals 16 residues. Trimming removed 0 bases at V and 1 base at J, with 12 bases between. Per germline, CDR1 SGDLS and CDR2 YYNGEE. DNA of the CDR3: TGTGCCAGCAGCGTAGATCCTGGAGGAGGCACAGATACGCAGTATTTT. Translating it yields CASSVDPGGGTDTQYF.

This clone was observed a single time. The V call is TRBV30, the J call TRBJ1-4; no firm D call. From germline, CDR1 is GTSNPN and CDR2 SVGIG (reference sequence). V was clipped by 5 bases and J by 7 bases, with 11 bases between them. CDR3 length: 12 amino acids. CDR3 amino acids: CAWSPSGEKLFF. CDR3 DNA sequence: TGTGCCTGGTCCCCAAGCGGTGAAAAACTGTTTTTT.

This clone has only a few counts. This chain uses TRBV7-2 with TRBJ2-1; 8 bases map to TRBD2. V lost 1 base to trimming and J lost 6 bases; unmatched junction nucleotides: 5. The CDR3 consists of 15 residues. Germline CDR1 reads SGHTA; CDR2 reads FQGNSA. The DNA of the CDR3 is TGTGCCAGCAGCTTAGTTAGCGGGGTCTCCAATGAGCAGTTCTTC. It yields the protein CASSLVSGVSNEQFF.

V is TRBV19 and J is TRBJ2-5, with 12 bases lining up with TRBD1. The CDR3 is made up of 17 amino acids. V trimming: 1 base; J trimming: 6 bases; junction bases outside the gene matches: 9. The germline V gene encodes CDR1 LNHDA and CDR2 SQIVND (reference sequence). CDR3 in DNA: TGTGCCAGTAGTATAGTGGGACAGGGGGCCGGGGGGAAGACCCAGTACTTC. Residues: CASSIVGQGAGGKTQYF.

In nucleotides, the CDR3 is TGTGCCAGTAGTCCAGGGGGAGGTCAGCCCCAGCATTTT. This encodes CASSPGGGQPQHF. The V gene is TRBV6-6, the J gene TRBJ1-5; 7 positions match TRBD1. Germline-derived CDR1 and CDR2 are MNHNY and SVGAGI (reference sequence). The J segment lost 6 bases and the V segment lost 9 bases, leaving 8 bases of the junction unmatched. The CDR3 consists of 13 residues.

This chain uses TRBV10-3 with TRBJ1-3; tentatively, D is TRBD1 (6 bases). V lost 2 bases and J lost 0, with 14 bases in between. This CDR3 spans 17 amino acids. Germline V gene data show CDR1 as ENHRY and CDR2 as SYGVKD. Here the CDR3 DNA reads TGTGCCATCAGTGAGAAGAACGGAGGGGGCTCTGGAAACACCATATATTTT. This translates into CAISEKNGGGSGNTIYF.